These 2 T cell receptor beta chains came from one sample sequenced in a study of T-cell reconstitution after alpha-beta-depleted transplantation in children. For TCRbeta, the library was prepared with unique molecular identifiers. TCRdb redid the calling of the PCR reads with MiXCR, one entry per CDR3 protein. The data show 200,000 to 250,000 distinct CDR3 sequences, around 12% seen once. The starting material was PBMCs from the stem cell graft donor, obtained from the stem cell graft. These receptors came from a human donor who donated a stem cell graft to a child with acute lymphoblastic leukemia.

This clonotype was seen repeatedly, ten times or more. V usage is TRBV12-3 or TRBV12-4 and J usage is TRBJ2-1; 7 nucleotides match TRBD2. V lost 6 bases, J lost 6 bases, and 14 bases stayed unmatched. The CDR3 runs to 16 residues. This CDR3 is CASRSVAGAWGNEQFF. CDR3 nucleotides: TGTGCCAGCAGATCTGTGGCGGGAGCGTGGGGCAATGAGCAGTTCTTC.

The sample holds many counts of this clonotype. The chain carries TRBV5-4 and TRBJ2-7, with D tentatively TRBD2 (5 bases). The germline V and J ends were trimmed by 4 bases and 4 bases, with 15 bases remaining between them. CDR3 size: 14 residues. Germline V lookup: CDR1 SGHNT, CDR2 YYREEE (reference sequence). CDR3 region: CASSPDKGGYEQYF. The CDR3 bases are TGTGCCAGCAGCCCTGACAAGGGCGGGTACGAGCAGTACTTC.